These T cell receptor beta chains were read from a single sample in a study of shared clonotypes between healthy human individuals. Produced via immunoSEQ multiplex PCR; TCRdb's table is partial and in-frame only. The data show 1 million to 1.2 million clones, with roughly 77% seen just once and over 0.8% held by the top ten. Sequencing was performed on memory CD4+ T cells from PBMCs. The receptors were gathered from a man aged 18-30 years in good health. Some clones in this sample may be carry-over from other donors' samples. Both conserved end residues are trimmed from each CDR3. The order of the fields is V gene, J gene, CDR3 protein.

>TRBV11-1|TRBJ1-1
ASSLDQGTEAF
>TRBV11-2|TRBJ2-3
ASSPADTQY
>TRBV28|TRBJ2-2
ASSFPAGGSGELF
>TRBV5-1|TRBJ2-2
ASSWTGRDTGELF
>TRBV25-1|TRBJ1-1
ASTDGMNTEAF
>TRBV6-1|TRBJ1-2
ASRLTWRGNYGYT
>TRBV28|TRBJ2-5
ASSLGLAGGQETQY
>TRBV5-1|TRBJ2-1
ASSPGGGILDEQF
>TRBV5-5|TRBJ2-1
ASSPFPGVNEQF
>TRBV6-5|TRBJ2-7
ATLASGSDEQY
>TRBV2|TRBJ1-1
ASSRSPDTEAF
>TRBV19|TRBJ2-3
ASSPLAGSSTDTQY
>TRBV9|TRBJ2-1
ASSVEPNWNEQF
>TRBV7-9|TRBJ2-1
ASSLSSGRAREQF
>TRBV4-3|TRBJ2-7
ASSQVAGGPYEQY
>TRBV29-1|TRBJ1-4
SAEERMVDGKLF
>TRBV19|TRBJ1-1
ASSIVLHSNTEAF
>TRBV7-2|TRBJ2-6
ASSLAGGSSGANVLT
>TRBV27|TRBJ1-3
ASSPRRVGLPGNTIY
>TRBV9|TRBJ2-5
ASSVQQGETQY
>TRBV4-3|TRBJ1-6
ASSQDIGKNSPLH
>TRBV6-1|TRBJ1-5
ASRGQGGNQPQH
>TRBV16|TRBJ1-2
ASILRGSYGYT
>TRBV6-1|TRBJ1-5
ASSGQGRLDQH
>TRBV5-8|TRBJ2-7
ASSLVRVKY
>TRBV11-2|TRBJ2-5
ASRIIAEETQY
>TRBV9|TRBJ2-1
ASSVAGYNEQF
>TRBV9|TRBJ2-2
ASSVGLAGGFTRGGNTGELF
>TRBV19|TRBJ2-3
ASSIVAGEDTQY
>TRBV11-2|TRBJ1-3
ASSSPRVRGYTIY
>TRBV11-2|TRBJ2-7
ASSRDRRGPYEQY
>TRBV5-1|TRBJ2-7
ASSFRIYPYEQY
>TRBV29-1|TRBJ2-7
SVHGQGRGEQY
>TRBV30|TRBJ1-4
AWSVGGSNEKLF
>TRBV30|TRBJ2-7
AWSVLRAKAYEQY
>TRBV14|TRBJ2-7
ASSQTGTGFYEQY
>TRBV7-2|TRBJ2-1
ASSQAGGGYNEQF
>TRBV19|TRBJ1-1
ASSRDRMNTEAF
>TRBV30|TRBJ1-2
AWSPQGANSYT
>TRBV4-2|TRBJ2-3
ASSQTSGSTDTQY
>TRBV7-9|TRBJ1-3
ASSHYATGGGNTIY
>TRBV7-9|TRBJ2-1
ASGHSNEQF
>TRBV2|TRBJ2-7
ASSETGGYGEQY
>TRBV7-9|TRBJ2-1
ASSAQTRAARQF